Listed here are 21 T cell receptor beta chains from one sample, sequenced in a study of blood T cell repertoires in COVID-19. The data were produced by immunoSEQ multiplex PCR, yet TCRdb's version contains in-frame clones alone and is incomplete. This sample yields about 140,000 clones, of which roughly 90% are seen a single time; about 1.6% belongs to the top ten. Sequencing was performed on peripheral blood. These receptors came from a human donor in a cohort sampled during active COVID-19.

Only one count was recorded for this clone. The genes are TRBV5-4 and TRBJ2-7; D might be TRBD1 (6 bases). CDR1 SGHNT and CDR2 YYREEE come from the germline V gene (reference sequence). The CDR3 loop spans 13 amino acids. V lost 5 bases to trimming and J lost 0 bases, with 9 bases between them. The DNA for the CDR3 is TGTGCCAGCAGTGGACAGAACTCCTACGAGCAGTACTTC. This sequence encodes CASSGQNSYEQYF.

The chain couples TRBV7-2 to TRBJ1-6, with TRBD1 matching 9 bases. The V gene end was trimmed by 6 bases and the J gene end by 10 bases; junction bases not matched to a gene: 7. CDR3 size: 14 residues. Per the germline V gene, CDR1 is SGHTA and CDR2 is FQGNSA. The CDR3 region has the DNA TGTGCCAGCAGGCCAACAGGGGGCGGCTCACCCCTCCACTTT. Amino acids: CASRPTGGGSPLHF.

This rearrangement joins TRBV30 to TRBJ1-1; possible D gene TRBD1, 6 bases. Looked up from germline, CDR1 is GTSNPN and CDR2 is SVGIG (reference sequence). The CDR3 runs to 12 residues. The ends were cut back, 2 bases at V and 6 bases at J, with 10 bases in the middle. CDR3 in amino acids: CAWSPDRSEAFF. CDR3 DNA sequence: TGTGCCTGGAGTCCAGACAGGTCTGAAGCTTTCTTT.

The gene calls are TRBV5-1 and TRBJ1-1; the D gene is possibly TRBD1 (6 bases). Germline V gene lookup returns CDR1 SGHRS and CDR2 YFSETQ. V lost 4 bases, J lost 0 bases, and 10 bases lay in between. This CDR3 spans 14 amino acids. The DNA for the CDR3 is TGCGCCAGCAGCCAAGACAGGATGAACACTGAAGCTTTCTTT. Translated, it gives CASSQDRMNTEAFF.

V gene TRBV2 combines with J gene TRBJ1-1, with D perhaps matching TRBD1 (5 bases). The CDR3 loop spans 13 amino acids. The germline V and J ends were trimmed by 6 bases and 3 bases, with 11 bases remaining between them. Germline CDR1 and CDR2: SNHLY and FYNNEI. For the CDR3, the DNA is TGTGCCAGCAGCAGGGAGGTGGACACTGAAGCTTTCTTT. The encoded protein is CASSREVDTEAFF. Together with reference TRBV2 and TRBJ1-1, the CDR3 gives the full variable domain: EPEVTQTPSHQVTQMGQEVILRCVPISNHLYFYWYRQILGQKVEFLVSFYNNEISEKSEIFDDQFSVERPDGSNFTLKIRSTKLEDSAMYFCASSREVDTEAFFGQGTRLTVV.

A few counts support this clone. The chain recombines TRBV25-1 with TRBJ1-6; D gene ambiguous. The germline V gene has CDR1 MGHDK and CDR2 SYGVNS. The CDR3 spans 12 residues. V lost 7 bases, J lost 10 bases, and 11 bases lay in between. CDR3 loop: CASMGLASPLHF. For the CDR3, the DNA is TGTGCCAGCATGGGCCTGGCGTCACCCCTCCACTTT.

V usage is TRBV7-2 and J usage is TRBJ2-1; no clear D gene. The germline V gene has CDR1 SGHTA and CDR2 FQGNSA. The CDR3 has 13 residues. Trimming removed 5 bases from V and 7 bases from J, with 12 bases in between. The chain's CDR3 is CASSPPWANEQFF. For the CDR3, the DNA is TGTGCCAGCAGCCCTCCTTGGGCAAATGAGCAGTTCTTC.

This clone occurred once. This chain connects TRBV7-9 to TRBJ2-5; D possibly corresponds to TRBD1 (6 bases). Germline V gene data show CDR1 as SEHNR and CDR2 as FQNEAQ (reference sequence). Trimming took 4 bases from V and 0 from J, leaving 15 bases between them. The CDR3 loop spans 16 amino acids. For the CDR3, the DNA is TGTGCCAGCAGCTCGGGGCTGGACAGCTACCAAGAGACCCAGTACTTC. It yields the protein CASSSGLDSYQETQYF.

Notes on this clone: The junction and the germline gene differ at one end; a read error may be behind it. The chain recombines TRBV5-4 with TRBJ2-5, with TRBD1 matching 7 bases. Germline V gene sequence: CDR1 SGHNT, CDR2 YYREEE (reference sequence). CDR3 length: 15 residues. The CDR3 coding sequence is TGTGCCAGCAGCGAGACAGGGACCCTCCAAGAGGCCCAGTACTTC. Its protein is CASSETGTLQEAQYF. Using reference TRBV5-4 and TRBJ2-5 for the parts outside the CDR3, the full variable domain is ETGVTQSPTHLIKTRGQQVTLRCSSQSGHNTVSWYQQALGQGPQFIFQYYREEENGRGNFPPRFSGLQFPNYSSELNVNALELDDSALYLCASSETGTLQEAQYFGPGTRLLVL.

This rearrangement joins TRBV7-2 to TRBJ2-5; 11 nucleotides line up with TRBD1. V dropped 5 bases and J dropped 5; count of bases not matched to a gene: 7. This CDR3 is 15 amino acids long. The V gene's germline CDR1 is SGHTA and CDR2 FQGNSA. The CDR3 region has the DNA TGTGCCAGCAGCCCCCGGACAGGGGGCGGCGAGACCCAGTACTTC. Amino acids: CASSPRTGGGETQYF. The full variable domain, completed using reference TRBV7-2 and TRBJ2-5, is GAGVSQSPSNKVTEKGKDVELRCDPISGHTALYWYRQSLGQGLEFLIYFQGNSAPDKSGLPSDRFSAERTGGSVSTLTIQRTQQEDSAVYLCASSPRTGGGETQYFGPGTRLLVL.

The chain employs TRBV5-1 and TRBJ2-7; D is possibly TRBD1 (5 bases). Trimming cost V 4 bases and J 0 bases, with 11 bases left between them. There are 14 residues in the CDR3. Germline V gene sequence: CDR1 SGHRS, CDR2 YFSETQ. CDR3 loop: CASSADTDSYEQYF. CDR3 DNA sequence: TGCGCCAGCAGCGCGGACACGGACTCCTACGAGCAGTACTTC. Variable domain in full (rest from reference TRBV5-1 and TRBJ2-7): KAGVTQTPRYLIKTRGQQVTLSCSPISGHRSVSWYQQTPGQGLQFLFEYFSETQRNKGNFPGRFSGRQFSNSRSEMNVSTLELGDSALYLCASSADTDSYEQYFGPGTRLTVT.

This sequence joins TRBV5-6 and TRBJ1-2; 7 bases match TRBD1. The trim removed 0 bases at V and 2 bases at J, leaving 4 bases unmatched. CDR1 and CDR2 from the germline V gene are SGHDT and YYEEEE. The length of the CDR3 is 15 residues. For the CDR3, the DNA is TGTGCCAGCAGCTTGGCCTTGGGACAGAACTATGGCTACACCTTC. Amino acid sequence: CASSLALGQNYGYTF.

The rearrangement joins TRBV18 to TRBJ1-1, with D hard to call. The V gene lost 2 bases and the J gene lost 2 bases, with 6 bases spanning the gap. The V gene's germline CDR1 is KGHSH and CDR2 LQKENI. The CDR3 totals 13 residues. CDR3 residues: CASSPVVNTEAFF. In DNA form, the CDR3 reads TGTGCCAGCTCACCAGTAGTAAACACTGAAGCTTTCTTT.

The rearrangement joins TRBV6-5 to TRBJ1-2; D is unresolved. The V and J ends lost 6 bases and 2 bases respectively, with 16 bases between them. The germline gives CDR1 MNHEY, CDR2 SVGAGI. This CDR3 comprises 15 residues. CDR3 sequence (DNA): TGTGCCAGCAGGACCGAGGGAAGAGACAACTATGGCTACACCTTC. Amino acid sequence: CASRTEGRDNYGYTF.

The chain joins TRBV7-6 to TRBJ1-1; unclear D gene. This CDR3 comprises 16 residues. Germline values: CDR1 SGHVS, CDR2 FNYEAQ. V dropped 4 bases and J dropped 1 base, with 16 bases sitting between them. The CDR3 DNA sequence: TGTGCCAGCAGCTCTCGAAATCGGGGATGGAACACTGAAGCTTTCTTT. This encodes CASSSRNRGWNTEAFF.

The V and J genes are TRBV18 and TRBJ1-5; TRBD1 matches 8 bases. Unmatched junction bases numbered 11, after V lost 9 bases and J lost 7 bases. The germline gives CDR1 KGHSH, CDR2 LQKENI. The CDR3 is 14 residues long. The CDR3 region has the DNA TGTGCCAGTTCGGACAGGGCAGTGTACCAGCCCCAGCATTTT. It codes for CASSDRAVYQPQHF. Full variable domain (rest looked up from reference TRBV18 and TRBJ1-5): NAGVMQNPRHLVRRRGQEARLRCSPMKGHSHVYWYRQLPEEGLKFMVYLQKENIIDESGMPKERFSAEFPKEGPSILRIQQVVRGDSAAYFCASSDRAVYQPQHFGDGTRLSIL.

In regard to this clone: The identical CDR3 is also encoded by other nucleotide sequences in the sample. This chain joins TRBV5-4 and TRBJ2-3; 9 nucleotides align to TRBD2. Per germline, CDR1 SGHNT and CDR2 YYREEE (reference sequence). J was trimmed by 1 base and V by 1 base; bases with no gene match: 4. The CDR3 runs 16 residues. DNA of the CDR3: TGTGCCAGCAGCTTGCGTCTAGCGGGGCGCACAGATACGCAGTATTTT. Amino acids: CASSLRLAGRTDTQYF.

The chain is built from TRBV12-5 and TRBJ1-2; D gene ambiguous. Trimming took off 6 bases at V and 4 bases at J, with 12 bases between the two ends. Germline CDR1 is LGHNT and CDR2 is FRNRAP. CDR3 length equals 13 residues. For the CDR3, the DNA is TGTGCTAGTGGCCCTCCCCACAGCTATGGCTACACCTTC. It encodes CASGPPHSYGYTF.

This chain connects TRBV2 to TRBJ1-2, with a weak D call TRBD1 (6 bases). The CDR3 length is 15 residues. Germline V CDR1 and CDR2: SNHLY, FYNNEI. Trimming stripped 3 bases from V and 1 base from J, with 12 bases between. Here the CDR3 reads CASSDSRGDNYGYTF. The CDR3 DNA is TGTGCCAGCAGTGACTCCAGGGGCGATAACTATGGCTACACCTTC. The full variable domain, completed using reference TRBV2 and TRBJ1-2, is EPEVTQTPSHQVTQMGQEVILRCVPISNHLYFYWYRQILGQKVEFLVSFYNNEISEKSEIFDDQFSVERPDGSNFTLKIRSTKLEDSAMYFCASSDSRGDNYGYTFGSGTRLTVV.

The V and J genes are TRBV25-1 and TRBJ1-3; tentatively, D is TRBD1 (5 bases). The CDR3 is 15 amino acids. CDR1 is MGHDK and CDR2 is SYGVNS in the germline V gene. The V end lost 2 bases, the J end lost 2 bases, and 10 bases lay between the germline ends. CDR3 DNA sequence: TGTGCCAGCAGTGAACGAGGAGGGGCTGGAAACACCATATATTTT. Amino acid sequence: CASSERGGAGNTIYF. Full variable domain (outside the CDR3, taken from reference TRBV25-1 and TRBJ1-3): EADIYQTPRYLVIGTGKKITLECSQTMGHDKMYWYQQDPGMELHLIHYSYGVNSTEKGDLSSESTVSRIRTEHFPLTLESARPSHTSQYLCASSERGGAGNTIYFGEGSWLTVV.

The CDR3, as DNA: TGTGCCATCTCCGTGGCAGTTAACTATGGCTACACCTTC. Amino acid sequence: CAISVAVNYGYTF. This chain uses TRBV10-3 with TRBJ1-2; D remains unclear. The CDR3 loop spans 13 amino acids. Deletions cut 8 bases from V and 1 base from J, with 11 bases between. Germline V gene lookup returns CDR1 ENHRY and CDR2 SYGVKD.